This TCR beta chain was recovered during a study of blood T cells in healthy people across ages. The authors ran a second PCR of roughly 6 to 12 cycles using a sample-barcoded 5' primer and a J-beta primer mix. MiXCR, applied by TCRdb to the 5' RACE reads, yields one record per CDR3 protein. The sample carries approximately 1,000,000 distinct CDR3 sequences, around two fifths recorded once. The TCR was taken from a young man in good health. Sequencing input: blood.

CDR3 residues: CASSQDLGNIQYF. DNA for the CDR3: TGCGCCAGCAGCCAAGATCTGGGGAACATTCAGTACTTC. The gene calls are TRBV4-3 and TRBJ2-7; D is undetermined. The better agreement between TRBJ2-4 and the DNA end casts doubt on the J call. Germline V gene lookup returns CDR1 LGHNA and CDR2 YSLEER. The CDR3 extends over 13 amino acids.